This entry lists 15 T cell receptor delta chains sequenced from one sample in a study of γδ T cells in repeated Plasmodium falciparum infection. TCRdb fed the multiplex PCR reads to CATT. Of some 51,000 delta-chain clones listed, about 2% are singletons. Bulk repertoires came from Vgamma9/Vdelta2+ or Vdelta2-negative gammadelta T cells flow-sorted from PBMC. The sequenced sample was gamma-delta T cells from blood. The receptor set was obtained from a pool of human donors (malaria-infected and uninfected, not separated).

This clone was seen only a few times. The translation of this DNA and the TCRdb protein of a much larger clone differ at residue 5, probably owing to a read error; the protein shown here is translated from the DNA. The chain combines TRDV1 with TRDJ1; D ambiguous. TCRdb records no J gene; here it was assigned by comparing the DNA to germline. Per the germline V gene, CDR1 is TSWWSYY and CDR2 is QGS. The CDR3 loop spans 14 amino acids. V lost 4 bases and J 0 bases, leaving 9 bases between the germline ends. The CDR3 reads CALGGVPNTDKLIF. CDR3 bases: TGTGCTCTTGGGGGAGTCCCCAACACCGATAAACTCATCTTT.

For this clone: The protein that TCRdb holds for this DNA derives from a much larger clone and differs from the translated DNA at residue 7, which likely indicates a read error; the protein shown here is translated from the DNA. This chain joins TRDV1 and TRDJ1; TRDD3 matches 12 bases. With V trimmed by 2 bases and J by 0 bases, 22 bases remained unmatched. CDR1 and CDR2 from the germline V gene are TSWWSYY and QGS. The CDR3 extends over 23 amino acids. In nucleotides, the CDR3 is TGTGCTCTTGGGGAAGGAGCCTACCTCTACTGGGGGATACTAATACCGAACACCGATAAACTCATCTTT. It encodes CALGEGAYLYWGILIPNTDKLIF.

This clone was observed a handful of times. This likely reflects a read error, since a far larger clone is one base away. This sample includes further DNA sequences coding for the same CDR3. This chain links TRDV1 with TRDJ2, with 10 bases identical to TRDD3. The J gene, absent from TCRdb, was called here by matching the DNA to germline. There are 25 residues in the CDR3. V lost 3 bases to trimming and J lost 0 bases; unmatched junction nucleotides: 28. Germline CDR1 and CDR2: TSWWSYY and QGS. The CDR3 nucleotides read TGTGCTCTTGGGGAGAACATTCCTATTCCAACTACGTACTGGGGGATGACGGCTTTGACAGCACAACTCTTCTTT. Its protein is CALGENIPIPTTYWGMTALTAQLFF.

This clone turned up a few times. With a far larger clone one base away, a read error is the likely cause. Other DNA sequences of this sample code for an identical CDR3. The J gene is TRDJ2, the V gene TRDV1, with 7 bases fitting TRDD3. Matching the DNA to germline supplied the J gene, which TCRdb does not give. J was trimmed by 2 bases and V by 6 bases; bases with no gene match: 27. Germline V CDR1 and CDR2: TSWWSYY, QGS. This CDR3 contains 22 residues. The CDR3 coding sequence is TGTGCTCTTGGCCTAAAATCCCGGCGAATGGGGGACCACTATTCCTTGACAGCACAACTCTTCTTT. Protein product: CALGLKSRRMGDHYSLTAQLFF.

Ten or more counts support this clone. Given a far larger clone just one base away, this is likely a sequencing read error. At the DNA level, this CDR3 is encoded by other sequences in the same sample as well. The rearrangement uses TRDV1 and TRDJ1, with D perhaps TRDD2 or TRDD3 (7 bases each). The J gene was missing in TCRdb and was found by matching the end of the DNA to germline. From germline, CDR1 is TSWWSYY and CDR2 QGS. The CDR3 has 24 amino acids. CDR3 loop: CALGKFLLLPWGTKIPRYTDKLIF. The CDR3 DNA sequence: TGTGCCCTGGGCAAATTCCTACTTCTCCCTTGGGGGACAAAAATCCCGAGGTACACCGATAAACTCATCTTT.

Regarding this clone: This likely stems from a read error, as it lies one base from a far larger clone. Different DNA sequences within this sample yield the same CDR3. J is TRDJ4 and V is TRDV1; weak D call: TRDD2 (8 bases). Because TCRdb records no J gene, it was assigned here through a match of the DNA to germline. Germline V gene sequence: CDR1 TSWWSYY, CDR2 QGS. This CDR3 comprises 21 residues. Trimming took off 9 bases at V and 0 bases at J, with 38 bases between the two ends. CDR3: CALGPYFLHVLGIAMARPLIF. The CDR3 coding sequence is TGTGCTCTCGGGCCTTACTTCCTACACGTACTGGGGATCGCAATGGCCAGACCCCTGATCTTT.

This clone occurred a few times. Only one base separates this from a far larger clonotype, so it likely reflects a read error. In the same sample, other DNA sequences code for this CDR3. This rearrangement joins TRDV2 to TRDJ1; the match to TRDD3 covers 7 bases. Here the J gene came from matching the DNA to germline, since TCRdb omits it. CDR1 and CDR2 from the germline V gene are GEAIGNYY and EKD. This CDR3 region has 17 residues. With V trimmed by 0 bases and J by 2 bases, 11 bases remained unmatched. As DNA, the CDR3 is TGTGCCTGTGACACCGTGGGGGAGGCACCGAGAACCGATAAACTCATCTTT. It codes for CACDTVGEAPRTDKLIF.

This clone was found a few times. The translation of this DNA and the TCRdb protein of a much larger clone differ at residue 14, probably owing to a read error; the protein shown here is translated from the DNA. The CDR3 region has the DNA TGTGCTCTTGGGGAACTAGCCCTCCTACCCTTCTCTCTTTGCTGGGGGAGCTACACCGATAAACTCATCTTT. Protein product: CALGELALLPFSLCWGSYTDKLIF. The chain employs TRDV1 and TRDJ1, with 8 bases identical to TRDD3. The J gene, left out of TCRdb, was set here by checking the DNA against germline. The germline V gene encodes CDR1 TSWWSYY and CDR2 QGS. There are 24 residues in the CDR3. Trimming removed 0 bases from V and 0 bases from J; junction bases left unmatched: 27.

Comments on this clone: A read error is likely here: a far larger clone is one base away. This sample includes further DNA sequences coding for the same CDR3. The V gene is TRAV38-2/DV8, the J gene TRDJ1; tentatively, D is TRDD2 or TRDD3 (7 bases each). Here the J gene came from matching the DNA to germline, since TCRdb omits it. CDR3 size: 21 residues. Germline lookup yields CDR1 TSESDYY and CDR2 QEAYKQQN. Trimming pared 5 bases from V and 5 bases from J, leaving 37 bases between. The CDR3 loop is CAYSLPLILPLGDLLLDKLIF. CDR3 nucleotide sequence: TGTGCTTATAGCCTTCCCCTCATCCTTCCTTTGGGGGACCTACTGTTAGATAAACTCATCTTT.

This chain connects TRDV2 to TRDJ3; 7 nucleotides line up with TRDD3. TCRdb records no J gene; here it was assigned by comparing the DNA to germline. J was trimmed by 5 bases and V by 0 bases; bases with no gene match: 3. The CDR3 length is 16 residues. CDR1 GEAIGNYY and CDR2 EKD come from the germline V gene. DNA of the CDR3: TGTGCCTGTGACACCGTGGGGGACGGGGACACCCGACAGATGTTTTTC. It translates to CACDTVGDGDTRQMFF.

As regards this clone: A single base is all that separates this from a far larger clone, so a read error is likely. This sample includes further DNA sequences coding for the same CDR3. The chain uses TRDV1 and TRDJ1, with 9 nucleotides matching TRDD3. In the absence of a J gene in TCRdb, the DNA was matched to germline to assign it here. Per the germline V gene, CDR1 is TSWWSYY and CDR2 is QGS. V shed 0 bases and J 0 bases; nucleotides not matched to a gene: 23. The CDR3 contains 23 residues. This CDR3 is CALGELSFPTVRLLGENTDKLIF. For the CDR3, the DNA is TGTGCTCTTGGGGAACTAAGCTTCCCTACAGTACGTCTACTGGGGGAAAACACCGATAAACTCATCTTT.

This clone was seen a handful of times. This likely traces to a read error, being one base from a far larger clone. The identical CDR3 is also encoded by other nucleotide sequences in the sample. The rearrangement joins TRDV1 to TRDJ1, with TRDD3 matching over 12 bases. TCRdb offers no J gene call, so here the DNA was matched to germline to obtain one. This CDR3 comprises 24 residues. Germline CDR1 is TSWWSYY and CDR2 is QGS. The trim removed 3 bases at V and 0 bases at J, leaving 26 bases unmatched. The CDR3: CALGERTPYRPLYWGILYTDKLIF. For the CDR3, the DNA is TGTGCTCTTGGGGAGAGGACCCCTTACCGGCCCTTGTACTGGGGGATACTCTACACCGATAAACTCATCTTT.

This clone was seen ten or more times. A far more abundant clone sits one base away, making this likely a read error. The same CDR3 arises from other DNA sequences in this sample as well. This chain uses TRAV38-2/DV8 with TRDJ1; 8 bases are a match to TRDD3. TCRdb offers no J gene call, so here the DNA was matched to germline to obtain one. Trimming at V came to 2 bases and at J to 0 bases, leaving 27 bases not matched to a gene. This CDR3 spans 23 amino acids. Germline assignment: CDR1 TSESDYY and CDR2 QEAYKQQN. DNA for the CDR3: TGTGCTTATAGGAGTCGCCGACCCCAAACCGCCCGGGGATACACCGAGTACACCGATAAACTCATCTTT. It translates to CAYRSRRPQTARGYTEYTDKLIF.

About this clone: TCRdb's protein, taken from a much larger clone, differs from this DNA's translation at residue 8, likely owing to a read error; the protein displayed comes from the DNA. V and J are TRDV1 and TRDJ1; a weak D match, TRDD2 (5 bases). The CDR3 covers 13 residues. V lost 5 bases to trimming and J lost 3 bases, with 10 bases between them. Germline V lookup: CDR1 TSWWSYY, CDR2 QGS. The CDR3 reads CALGSPFADKLIF. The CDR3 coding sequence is TGTGCTCTTGGGTCCCCCTTCGCCGATAAACTCATCTTT.

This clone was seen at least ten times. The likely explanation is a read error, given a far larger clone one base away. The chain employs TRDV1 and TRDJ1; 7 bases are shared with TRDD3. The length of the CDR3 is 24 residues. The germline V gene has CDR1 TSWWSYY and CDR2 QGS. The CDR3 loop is CALGEYFVFSGITVPVHQVDRLIF. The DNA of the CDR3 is TGTGCTCTTGGGGAATACTTCGTATTTTCGGGGATAACCGTCCCAGTACACCAAGTCGATAGACTCATCTTT.